What follows are 27 T cell receptor beta chains derived from one specimen sequenced in a study of identical twins. TCRdb fed the 5' RACE reads into MiXCR, producing one record per CDR3 protein. This sample has 1.5 million to 2 million distinct CDR3 sequences, with under 35% found just once. Material: cord blood. The receptors shown here come from a newborn girl in good health.

The chain employs TRBV12-3 or TRBV12-4 and TRBJ2-5; TRBD1 is a possible D gene (5 bases). The V gene lost 6 bases and the J gene lost 2 bases, with 16 bases spanning the gap. The CDR3 has 15 residues. CDR3 sequence reads: CASRPTAPGQETQYF. The CDR3 DNA is TGTGCCAGCAGGCCGACAGCCCCGGGTCAAGAGACCCAGTACTTC.

The rearrangement joins TRBV7-2 to TRBJ2-1, with 8 bases identical to TRBD2. Germline V lookup: CDR1 SGHTA, CDR2 FQGNSA. The CDR3 covers 16 residues. With 0 bases clipped from V and 8 bases from J, the junction kept 9 bases outside the gene matches. The CDR3 here is CASSLALIAGRDEQFF. In DNA, the CDR3 is TGTGCCAGCAGCTTAGCTCTAATCGCCGGGAGGGATGAGCAGTTCTTC.

This clonotype was detected a few times. CDR3 nucleotide sequence: TGTGCCAGCAGCTTTCCTCGTAGCGTGAGCATTCAGTACTTC. Translating gives CASSFPRSVSIQYF. The V and J genes are TRBV11-2 and TRBJ2-4; maybe TRBD2 (5 bases). Trimming removed 3 bases from V and 9 bases from J, with 15 bases in between. Germline V CDR1 and CDR2: SGHAT, FQNNGV. This CDR3 spans 14 amino acids.

The rearrangement links TRBV29-1 to TRBJ2-1; the match to TRBD2 covers 8 bases. CDR3 size: 14 residues. J was trimmed by 5 bases and V by 5 bases; bases with no gene match: 8. Germline CDR1 is SQVTM and CDR2 is ANQGSEA. The CDR3 nucleotides read TGCAGCGTTCCCTGGACTAGCAGAAACAATGAGCAGTTCTTC. Its translation: CSVPWTSRNNEQFF.

The chain uses TRBV14 and TRBJ2-1; unclear D gene. The ends were cut back, 4 bases at V and 4 bases at J, with 29 bases in the middle. Germline V gene lookup returns CDR1 SGHDN and CDR2 FVKESK. The CDR3 spans 20 residues. The CDR3 reads CASSPWWELKYRSEYNEQFF. The CDR3 DNA reads as TGTGCCAGCAGCCCATGGTGGGAACTAAAATATCGATCCGAATACAATGAGCAGTTCTTC. The whole variable domain, filled in from reference TRBV14 and TRBJ2-1, reads EAGVTQFPSHSVIEKGQTVTLRCDPISGHDNLYWYRRVMGKEIKFLLHFVKESKQDESGMPNNRFLAERTGGTYSTLKVQPAELEDSGVYFCASSPWWELKYRSEYNEQFFGPGTRLTVL.

The chain joins TRBV20-1 to TRBJ2-3, with 10 bases matching TRBD1. Per the germline V gene, CDR1 is DFQATT and CDR2 is SNEGSKA (reference sequence). Trimming took 0 bases from V and 1 from J; bases not matched to a gene: 4. The CDR3 is 16 amino acids. The CDR3 loop reads CSARDWGTGGTDTQYF. The CDR3 DNA reads as TGCAGTGCTAGAGATTGGGGGACAGGGGGCACAGATACGCAGTATTTT.

CDR3 nucleotide sequence: TGCAGTGCTAGTGAGTTCTACGAGCAGTACTTC. Residues: CSASEFYEQYF. This chain uses TRBV20-1 with TRBJ2-7; no firm D call. Germline CDR1 reads DFQATT; CDR2 reads SNEGSKA (reference sequence). Trimming cost V 3 bases and J 3 bases, with 6 bases left between them. This CDR3 comprises 11 residues.

This clonotype has just a few counts. A read error may explain this, as a much larger clone is one base away. J is TRBJ1-6 and V is TRBV7-9; no clear D. V gave up 1 base and J gave up 0 bases, with 4 bases separating them. The CDR3 runs to 15 residues. In germline, CDR1 is SEHNR, CDR2 FQNEAQ (reference sequence). The CDR3: CASSLDRSYNSPLHF. DNA of the CDR3: TGTGCCAGCAGCTTAGACCGCTCCTATAATTCACCCCTCCACTTT.

The chain links TRBV10-3 to TRBJ1-5, with 10 nucleotides matching TRBD1. CDR3 length: 16 residues. The V gene's germline CDR1 is ENHRY and CDR2 SYGVKD. J gave up 4 bases and V 2 bases, and 5 bases lay outside the gene matches. The CDR3 DNA reads TGTGCCATCAGTGAGGAACGGACAGGGGGTAATCAGCCCCAGCATTTT. Translating it yields CAISEERTGGNQPQHF.

This chain links TRBV5-1 with TRBJ2-3; 12 bases fit TRBD2. Trimming at V came to 0 bases and at J to 6 bases, leaving 14 bases not matched to a gene. This CDR3 region has 19 residues. Germline V lookup: CDR1 SGHRS, CDR2 YFSETQ. The CDR3 region has the DNA TGCGCCAGCAGCTTGGCTTTGGCTAGCGGGAGGGCCCGTGTGGATACGCAGTATTTT. It translates to CASSLALASGRARVDTQYF.

The V call is TRBV28, the J call TRBJ2-5; D possibly corresponds to TRBD2 (6 bases). The DNA end is more similar to TRBJ2-7, so the J call may be wrong. The germline CDR1 and CDR2 sequences are MDHEN and SYDVKM. The length of the CDR3 is 17 residues. The CDR3 DNA follows: TGTGCCAGCAGTCTCCCGATTAGCCCGGAGGGAACCCACGAGCAGTACTTC. Its translation is CASSLPISPEGTHEQYF.

The table lists this clonotype with a few counts. V and J are TRBV14 and TRBJ2-1; TRBD2 might be the D (6 bases). CDR1 is SGHDN and CDR2 is FVKESK in the germline V gene. V was pared by 0 bases and J by 3 bases, with 18 bases between. CDR3 length equals 18 residues. The CDR3 coding sequence is TGTGCCAGCAGCCAAGAGTTCATACTAGCACCCATCTACAATGAGCAGTTCTTC. It is translated as CASSQEFILAPIYNEQFF.

Points on this clonotype: Relative to the germline gene, one junction end is altered; a read error may explain this. The gene calls are TRBV27 and TRBJ2-1, with TRBD2 matching over 7 bases. Germline V gene sequence: CDR1 MNHEY, CDR2 SMNVEV (reference sequence). CDR3 length equals 16 residues. CDR3 bases: TGTGCCAGCAGTTTACTTCGCGGGAGCTTCTTCAATGAGCGGTTCTTC. Translating gives CASSLLRGSFFNERFF.

The J gene is TRBJ1-3, the V gene TRBV12-3 or TRBV12-4; D gene ambiguous. The CDR3 spans 12 residues. Trimming removed 3 bases from V and 6 bases from J, with 6 bases in between. CDR3 DNA: TGTGCCAGCAGTTTCGGAATAAACACCATATATTTT. This sequence encodes CASSFGINTIYF.

V usage is TRBV29-1 and J usage is TRBJ1-3; D call uncertain. The CDR3 runs 14 residues. Trimming removed 6 bases from V and 0 bases from J, with 12 bases in between. Germline V gene lookup returns CDR1 SQVTM and CDR2 ANQGSEA. In DNA, the CDR3 is TGCAGCGTCCAAACATCGTTCTCTGGAAACACCATATATTTT. Protein sequence: CSVQTSFSGNTIYF.

V and J are TRBV27 and TRBJ1-1; D may be TRBD1 (5 bases). V shed 3 bases and J shed 4 bases, with 12 bases lying between them. CDR1 MNHEY and CDR2 SMNVEV come from the germline V gene (reference sequence). CDR3 size: 14 residues. In DNA form, the CDR3 reads TGTGCCAGCAGTTTCCTGTCCGGGGGCACTGAAGCTTTCTTT. Encoded protein: CASSFLSGGTEAFF.

The V and J genes are TRBV20-1 and TRBJ2-3; D is possibly TRBD2 (6 bases). CDR1 and CDR2 from the germline V gene are DFQATT and SNEGSKA (reference sequence). The CDR3 has 15 residues. Between the trimmed V and J ends, which lost 5 bases and 2 bases, there was a span of 17 bases. CDR3 loop: CSAGGGTLSTDTQYF. The CDR3 DNA reads TGCAGTGCTGGTGGGGGGACTCTCTCCACAGATACGCAGTATTTT.

V usage is TRBV20-1 and J usage is TRBJ1-2, with 7 bases lining up with TRBD1. The length of the CDR3 is 13 residues. Looked up from germline, CDR1 is DFQATT and CDR2 is SNEGSKA (reference sequence). J lost 7 bases, V lost 7 bases, and 12 bases had no gene match. The CDR3 DNA follows: TGCAGTGTTTTTACAGGGGCCACCCTTGGCTACACCTTC. Residues: CSVFTGATLGYTF.

The V gene is TRBV28, the J gene TRBJ2-1; the match to TRBD2 covers 8 bases. CDR3 length equals 16 residues. Per germline, CDR1 MDHEN and CDR2 SYDVKM. The junction had 17 bases not matched to a gene; V was cut back by 7 bases and J by 9 bases. CDR3 in DNA: TGTGCCAGCATCCCCCGCCCTCGAGCGGGAGTCGGTGAGCAGTTCTTC. Translated, it gives CASIPRPRAGVGEQFF.

The chain uses TRBV25-1 and TRBJ2-3, with D unclear. V was trimmed by 0 bases and J by 4 bases, leaving 8 bases between them. Germline values: CDR1 MGHDK, CDR2 SYGVNS. The length of the CDR3 is 14 residues. For the CDR3, the DNA is TGTGCCAGCAGTGAATATACCCGGGCAGATACGCAGTATTTT. This sequence encodes CASSEYTRADTQYF.

V is TRBV5-5 and J is TRBJ1-1; TRBD1 might be the D (6 bases). Germline V lookup: CDR1 SGHKS, CDR2 YYEKEE (reference sequence). The CDR3 length is 15 residues. Trimming shortened V by 1 base and J by 0 bases, and 10 bases separated the two germline ends. CDR3 nucleotide sequence: TGTGCCAGCAGCTTGAAGGGACAAATGAACACTGAAGCTTTCTTT. Translated: CASSLKGQMNTEAFF.

The chain employs TRBV2 and TRBJ1-1, with D possibly TRBD1 on 6 matching bases. The CDR3 sequence is 15 residues long. Trimming took off 4 bases at V and 6 bases at J, with 18 bases between the two ends. Germline values: CDR1 SNHLY, CDR2 FYNNEI. The CDR3 spells CASSVGPGEGSEAFF. The CDR3 bases are TGTGCCAGCAGTGTGGGTCCAGGGGAGGGATCTGAAGCTTTCTTT.

The J gene is TRBJ2-5, the V gene TRBV28, with TRBD2 matching 8 bases. The CDR3 sequence is 17 residues long. Trimming removed 2 bases from V and 1 base from J; junction bases left unmatched: 9. The germline V gene encodes CDR1 MDHEN and CDR2 SYDVKM. CDR3 nucleotide sequence: TGTGCCAGCAGTTTACTCGGGGGGGGTCCCGTCCAAGAGACCCAGTACTTC. Encoded protein: CASSLLGGGPVQETQYF.

As concerns this clonotype: The junction and the germline gene differ at one end; a read error may be behind it. The chain is built from TRBV6-1 and TRBJ2-7; D may correspond to TRBD1 or TRBD2 (6 bases each). The CDR3 is made up of 14 amino acids. CDR1 is MNHNS and CDR2 is SASEGT in the germline V gene. CDR3 in DNA: TGTGCCAGCAAATTATACAGGGACTCCTACGGGCAGTACTTC. As protein: CASKLYRDSYGQYF.

In this sample, this clonotype turned up many times. The chain has TRBV27 and TRBJ2-3; 9 bases line up with TRBD2. Losses at the gene ends were 5 bases for V and 3 bases for J; bases not matched to a gene: 6. The CDR3 has 15 residues. Germline V gives CDR1 MNHEY, CDR2 SMNVEV (reference sequence). The CDR3 nucleotides read TGTGCCAGCAGTCTAATAGCGGGAGTGACAGATACGCAGTATTTT. Its translation: CASSLIAGVTDTQYF.

The J gene is TRBJ2-7, the V gene TRBV5-5; D might be TRBD1 (6 bases). CDR3 length equals 14 residues. The ends were cut back, 1 base at V and 3 bases at J, with 11 bases in the middle. From germline, CDR1 is SGHKS and CDR2 YYEKEE (reference sequence). The DNA for the CDR3 is TGTGCCAGCAGCTTGAAACTAGGGGGCTACGAGCAGTACTTC. Translated, it gives CASSLKLGGYEQYF.

This clonotype was detected ten times or more. J is TRBJ2-7 and V is TRBV5-1; 7 positions agree with TRBD1. This CDR3 is 15 amino acids long. Germline assignment: CDR1 SGHRS and CDR2 YFSETQ. Losses at the gene ends were 0 bases for V and 1 base for J; bases not matched to a gene: 4. The CDR3 is CASSLGQGYSYEQYF. CDR3 DNA sequence: TGCGCCAGCAGCTTGGGACAGGGTTATTCCTACGAGCAGTACTTC.